These 31 T cell receptor beta chains originate from one sample sequenced in a study of T cells after yellow fever vaccination (dated by TCRdb to about 2019). The treatment or condition label here, explained by the study, means: live attenuated yellow fever vaccine strain. Receptor amplification or capture employed 5' RACE. The listed sequencing device is Illumina HiSeq 2500. Using fastp at Q25 and MiXCR, TCRdb reprocessed the public reads and kept productive beta chains. Merged by CDR3 protein, the rows form single entries marked with the most common genes and DNA. The sample profile shows hundreds of thousands of distinct CDR3 sequences; 7% to 10% of them were found once. The top ten clonotypes cover roughly 15% of the sample. Sequenced material: PBMCs, taken approximately 47 days after the first yellow fever vaccination. These TCRs come from a man between 18 and 35 years old who received the YFV17D yellow fever vaccine.

This clonotype showed up just a few times. The chain couples TRBV2 to TRBJ2-5; D perhaps matches TRBD2 (6 bases). The CDR3 loop spans 11 amino acids. Trimming removed 11 bases at V and 5 bases at J, with 12 bases between. Germline values: CDR1 SNHLY, CDR2 FYNNEI. CDR3 region: CAGGPEETQYF. The CDR3 DNA is TGTGCCGGAGGGCCTGAGGAGACCCAGTACTTC.

The rearrangement joins TRBV7-8 to TRBJ1-1; no firm D call. CDR3 length: 15 amino acids. V was cut by 5 bases and J by 2 bases, with 15 bases left in between. The germline CDR1 and CDR2 sequences are SGHVS and FQNEAQ. CDR3 protein: CASSPGRVDNTEAFF. As DNA, the CDR3 is TGTGCCAGCAGCCCCGGGCGGGTGGACAACACTGAAGCTTTCTTT.

Turning to this clonotype: An end of the junction differs from the germline gene, which may be a read error. The chain is built from TRBV20-1 and TRBJ2-1; 10 positions agree with TRBD2. Germline CDR1 and CDR2: DFQATT and SNEGSKA (reference sequence). The CDR3 runs 18 residues. CDR3 coding DNA: TGCTGTGCTAGAGATGTCGGGCGGCTAGCGGGGGTTTACAATGAGCAGTTCTTC. Translated: CCARDVGRLAGVYNEQFF.

In this sample, this clonotype turned up a few times. This chain uses TRBV6-1 with TRBJ2-2; unclear D gene. Trimming stripped 7 bases from V and 0 bases from J, with 9 bases between. CDR1 is MNHNS, CDR2 SASEGT, per germline. There are 14 residues in the CDR3. The CDR3 region has the DNA TGTGCCAGCAAACCGGCTGCGAACACCGGGGAGCTGTTTTTT. It translates to CASKPAANTGELFF.

There are a few counts of this clonotype. The rearrangement links TRBV5-8 to TRBJ2-3; either TRBD1 or TRBD2 may fit D (5 bases each). Germline V CDR1 and CDR2: SGHTS, YDEGEE. The CDR3 loop spans 15 amino acids. Trimming shortened V by 0 bases and J by 2 bases, and 10 bases separated the two germline ends. In DNA form, the CDR3 reads TGTGCCAGCAGCTTGGTGGGGGTGCTCACAGATACGCAGTATTTT. Protein: CASSLVGVLTDTQYF. The entire variable domain, with the rest obtained from reference TRBV5-8 and TRBJ2-3, is as follows: EAGVTQSPTHLIKTRGQQATLRCSPISGHTSVYWYQQALGLGLQFLLWYDEGEERNRGNFPPRFSGRQFPNYSSELNVNALELEDSALYLCASSLVGVLTDTQYFGPGTRLTVL.

This clonotype was recorded many times. V is TRBV4-3 and J is TRBJ2-3; no reliable D call. Trimming cost V 0 bases and J 8 bases, with 9 bases left between them. This CDR3 is 13 amino acids long. Germline CDR1 LGHNA, CDR2 YSLEER. CDR3 DNA: TGCGCCAGCAGCCAAGATCGGCTGCTTACGCAGTATTTT. This codes for CASSQDRLLTQYF.

This chain links TRBV18 with TRBJ2-5, with 11 bases aligning to TRBD1. The junction had 2 bases not matched to a gene; V was cut back by 1 base and J by 1 base. This CDR3 contains 16 residues. Germline loops: CDR1 KGHSH, CDR2 LQKENI. The DNA of the CDR3 is TGTGCCAGCTCACCACTCGGGACAGGGGGCCAAGAGACCCAGTACTTC. Translating it yields CASSPLGTGGQETQYF.

The chain uses TRBV5-4 and TRBJ2-2; either TRBD1 or TRBD2 may fit D (6 bases each). CDR3 length: 16 residues. V was shortened by 1 base and J by 2 bases, with 12 bases between the two germline ends. The germline gives CDR1 SGHNT, CDR2 YYREEE (reference sequence). CDR3 coding DNA: TGTGCCAGCAGCTTGTACGGGGGCTTAAACACCGGGGAGCTGTTTTTT. This gives the protein CASSLYGGLNTGELFF.

This clonotype was observed a few times. CDR3 in amino acids: CASSVTSQGVRGYTF. CDR3 nucleotide sequence: TGTGCCAGCAGCGTCACCAGCCAGGGGGTACGTGGCTACACCTTC. This chain connects TRBV9 to TRBJ1-2, with TRBD1 matching over 7 bases. Germline CDR1 and CDR2: SGDLS and YYNGEE. The junction had 11 bases not matched to a gene; V was cut back by 2 bases and J by 7 bases. The CDR3 length is 15 residues.

V gene TRBV12-3 or TRBV12-4 combines with J gene TRBJ2-1, with D perhaps matching TRBD2 (7 bases). V dropped 7 bases and J dropped 4 bases, with 14 bases sitting between them. This CDR3 spans 14 amino acids. CDR3 bases: TGTGCCAGCACCCCCCGGGGGGCTTACAATGAGCAGTTCTTC. It codes for CASTPRGAYNEQFF.

This chain joins TRBV9 and TRBJ1-2; D perhaps matches TRBD1 (6 bases). Germline lookup yields CDR1 SGDLS and CDR2 YYNGEE. Trimming cost V 6 bases and J 1 base, with 13 bases left between them. The CDR3 spans 14 residues. CDR3 DNA: TGTGCCAGCACCGAGGGGGGATTTAACTATGGCTACACCTTC. The encoded protein is CASTEGGFNYGYTF. Looking up the rest from reference TRBV9 and TRBJ1-2 gives the full variable domain: DSGVTQTPKHLITATGQRVTLRCSPRSGDLSVYWYQQSLDQGLQFLIQYYNGEERAKGNILERFSAQQFPDLHSELNLSSLELGDSALYFCASTEGGFNYGYTFGSGTRLTVV.

This clonotype was detected a few times. This chain uses TRBV5-1 with TRBJ1-2; D unresolved. The length of the CDR3 is 16 residues. V lost 4 bases, J lost 4 bases, and 20 bases lay in between. Germline assignment: CDR1 SGHRS and CDR2 YFSETQ. The CDR3 bases are TGCGCCAGCAGCCCCTTTAGAGGGAATTTCATCTATGGCTACACCTTC. It is translated as CASSPFRGNFIYGYTF.

There are many counts of this clonotype. The chain recombines TRBV27 with TRBJ2-4; possible D gene TRBD1, 5 bases. The germline V and J ends were trimmed by 11 bases and 0 bases, with 11 bases remaining between them. The CDR3 spans 13 residues. Germline values: CDR1 MNHEY, CDR2 SMNVEV (reference sequence). The CDR3 nucleotides read TGTGCCTCTCGGACAACAGCCAAAAACATTCAGTACTTC. Protein product: CASRTTAKNIQYF.

This sequence joins TRBV9 and TRBJ2-5; possibly TRBD1 for D (6 bases). Per germline, CDR1 SGDLS and CDR2 YYNGEE. Trimming took 3 bases from V and 3 from J, leaving 9 bases between them. This CDR3 is built from 13 residues. CDR3 coding DNA: TGTGCCAGCAGCGCCGGACAGAAAGAGACCCAGTACTTC. Encoded protein: CASSAGQKETQYF.

This clonotype was observed a few times. The genes are TRBV28 and TRBJ2-5; no reliable D call. The CDR3 consists of 16 residues. Trimming took off 0 bases at V and 1 base at J, with 12 bases between the two ends. Germline V gene data show CDR1 as MDHEN and CDR2 as SYDVKM. The CDR3 loop reads CASSLWSGQVQETQYF. In DNA form, the CDR3 reads TGTGCCAGCAGTTTATGGTCTGGCCAAGTCCAAGAGACCCAGTACTTC.

In its sample, this clonotype was seen a few times. The V and J genes are TRBV7-9 and TRBJ2-5; TRBD2 matches 10 bases. The J segment lost 3 bases and the V segment lost 5 bases, leaving 3 bases of the junction unmatched. The germline CDR1 and CDR2 sequences are SEHNR and FQNEAQ (reference sequence). This CDR3 has 14 residues. CDR3 coding DNA: TGTGCCAGCAGCCATGGACTAGCGGAAGAGACCCAGTACTTC. Protein sequence: CASSHGLAEETQYF.

This chain connects TRBV7-9 to TRBJ1-2, with D possibly being TRBD1 (5 bases). This CDR3 contains 14 residues. V was cut by 6 bases and J by 8 bases, with 19 bases left in between. Germline CDR1 SEHNR, CDR2 FQNEAQ (reference sequence). The CDR3 DNA reads as TGTGCCAGCAGTGCCTCGGGGCCCCCAGGGGGCTACACCTTC. The encoded protein is CASSASGPPGGYTF.

This CDR3 reads CASNSGQSSYEQYF. CDR3 nucleotides: TGCGCCAGCAACTCGGGACAGTCATCCTACGAGCAGTACTTC. J is TRBJ2-7 and V is TRBV5-1; 7 bases align to TRBD1. The CDR3 has 14 amino acids. Germline loops: CDR1 SGHRS, CDR2 YFSETQ. Germline trimming cut 6 bases from V and 1 base from J; bases unmatched to any gene: 7.

The chain uses TRBV5-4 and TRBJ2-7; 12 nucleotides match TRBD2. The CDR3 runs to 15 residues. The germline V gene encodes CDR1 SGHNT and CDR2 YYREEE (reference sequence). V gave up 0 bases and J gave up 7 bases; unmatched junction bases: 5. The CDR3 coding sequence is TGTGCCAGCAGCTTGGGACTAGCGGGGGCCGGGGAGCAGTACGTC. Protein sequence: CASSLGLAGAGEQYV.

This clonotype was detected only a few times. The chain recombines TRBV7-9 with TRBJ1-2; TRBD1 might be the D (5 bases). The germline V gene encodes CDR1 SEHNR and CDR2 FQNEAQ (reference sequence). CDR3 length: 15 amino acids. V lost 5 bases, J lost 0 bases, and 13 bases lay in between. CDR3 region: CASSQSTVANYGYTF. Written as DNA, the CDR3 is TGTGCCAGCAGCCAATCGACAGTAGCTAACTATGGCTACACCTTC.

This clonotype was counted a few times. V usage is TRBV9 and J usage is TRBJ2-1, with D perhaps matching TRBD1 (5 bases). The germline V gene encodes CDR1 SGDLS and CDR2 YYNGEE. This CDR3 spans 18 amino acids. Trimming cost V 3 bases and J 1 base, with 20 bases left between them. The CDR3: CASSEGFRYSNSYNEQFF. For the CDR3, the DNA is TGTGCCAGCAGCGAGGGGTTTAGATATTCTAATTCCTACAATGAGCAGTTCTTC.

This clonotype was picked up a small number of times. The gene calls are TRBV9 and TRBJ2-3; 12 bases agree with TRBD2. The CDR3 runs 16 residues. Trimming cost V 4 bases and J 4 bases; bases outside gene matches: 7. Germline V lookup: CDR1 SGDLS, CDR2 YYNGEE. The CDR3 DNA follows: TGTGCCAGCAGCCCCTCCCCTAGCGGGGGGGCAGATACGCAGTATTTT. Translated, it gives CASSPSPSGGADTQYF.

The chain is built from TRBV7-2 and TRBJ2-6; 8 nucleotides match TRBD2. There are 16 residues in the CDR3. Per germline, CDR1 SGHTA and CDR2 FQGNSA. The V and J ends lost 3 bases and 3 bases, in that order; junction bases with no gene match: 4. The CDR3 region has the DNA TGTGCCAGCAGCTTTTCGGGGGGGATTGGGGCCAACGTCCTGACTTTC. Its translation: CASSFSGGIGANVLTF. Complete variable domain (other parts from reference TRBV7-2 and TRBJ2-6): GAGVSQSPSNKVTEKGKDVELRCDPISGHTALYWYRQSLGQGLEFLIYFQGNSAPDKSGLPSDRFSAERTGGSVSTLTIQRTQQEDSAVYLCASSFSGGIGANVLTFGAGSRLTVL.

CDR3 in DNA: TGTGCCAGCAGCGCCACCGGGACAGTATCTCTGGTCACAGATACGCAGTATTTT. It is translated as CASSATGTVSLVTDTQYF. The chain joins TRBV9 to TRBJ2-3; the match to TRBD1 covers 7 bases. After removal of 3 bases from V and 2 bases from J, the junction contained 15 bases not matched to a gene. The CDR3 spans 18 residues. Germline CDR1 is SGDLS and CDR2 is YYNGEE.

The table lists this clonotype with a few counts. The J gene is TRBJ2-1, the V gene TRBV25-1; TRBD1 aligns across 7 bases. The germline V gene has CDR1 MGHDK and CDR2 SYGVNS. This CDR3 has 15 residues. With V trimmed by 3 bases and J by 10 bases, 12 bases remained unmatched. For the CDR3, the DNA is TGTGCCAGCAGTGACTGGGACAGCCCGTCACCGGAGCAGTTCTTC. It encodes CASSDWDSPSPEQFF.

This chain uses TRBV7-2 with TRBJ2-3; 8 nucleotides agree with TRBD2. Per germline, CDR1 SGHTA and CDR2 FQGNSA. The CDR3 length is 16 residues. The V segment lost 2 bases and the J segment 5 bases; nucleotides outside the gene matches: 9. CDR3 DNA: TGTGCCAGCAGCTTATTCCCCGGGACTAGTATAGATACGCAGTATTTT. The encoded protein is CASSLFPGTSIDTQYF.

The rearrangement links TRBV6-1 to TRBJ2-7; TRBD1 matches at 8 bases. Germline V gives CDR1 MNHNS, CDR2 SASEGT. This CDR3 has 14 residues. CDR3 protein: CTSTSSGGAYEQYV. As DNA, the CDR3 is TGTACCAGCACCTCCTCAGGGGGCGCCTACGAGCAGTACGTC.

There are a few counts of this clonotype. V and J are TRBV7-9 and TRBJ2-4; D ambiguous. Germline CDR1 reads SEHNR; CDR2 reads FQNEAQ (reference sequence). The CDR3 has 15 amino acids. Trimming pared 6 bases from V and 0 bases from J, leaving 12 bases between. DNA of the CDR3: TGTGCCAGCAGTCGGGTCACTGGAGCCAAAAACATTCAGTACTTC. Translating it yields CASSRVTGAKNIQYF.

The chain links TRBV20-1 to TRBJ2-1, with TRBD2 matching over 13 bases. The V gene's germline CDR1 is DFQATT and CDR2 SNEGSKA (reference sequence). Trimming at V came to 6 bases and at J to 6 bases, leaving 8 bases not matched to a gene. CDR3 length: 15 amino acids. This chain's CDR3 is CSARTSGGAGNEQFF. The CDR3, as DNA: TGCAGTGCCCGCACTAGCGGGGGGGCGGGCAATGAGCAGTTCTTC.

CDR3 sequence reads: CASSQGQSYNEQFF. The CDR3 DNA reads as TGCGCCAGCAGCCAAGGGCAGTCCTACAATGAGCAGTTCTTC. The chain recombines TRBV4-3 with TRBJ2-1; no clear D gene. CDR1 LGHNA and CDR2 YSLEER come from the germline V gene. V lost 1 base and J 1 base, leaving 5 bases between the germline ends. This CDR3 is built from 14 residues.

This clonotype was detected only a few times. The chain combines TRBV12-5 with TRBJ2-7, with D perhaps assigned TRBD1 or TRBD2 (5 bases each). The germline CDR1 and CDR2 sequences are LGHNT and FRNRAP. The CDR3 has 14 amino acids. V was pared by 1 base and J by 7 bases, with 14 bases between. Here the CDR3 reads CASGLGGGRSEQYF. The CDR3 nucleotides are TGTGCTAGTGGTTTGGGTGGGGGACGTTCGGAGCAGTACTTC.